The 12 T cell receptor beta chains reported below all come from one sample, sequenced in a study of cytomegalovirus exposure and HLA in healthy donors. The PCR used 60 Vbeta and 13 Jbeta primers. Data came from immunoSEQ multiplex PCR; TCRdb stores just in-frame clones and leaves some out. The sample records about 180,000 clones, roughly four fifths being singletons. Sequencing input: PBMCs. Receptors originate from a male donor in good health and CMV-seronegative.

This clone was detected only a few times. DNA for the CDR3: TGTGCCAGCAGTGGGGGAGGGGGGCTAGGTCAGCCCCAGCATTTT. Translated: CASSGGGGLGQPQHF. V gene TRBV2 combines with J gene TRBJ1-5, with TRBD1 as a possible D gene (6 bases). Trimming took 4 bases from V and 6 from J, leaving 16 bases between them. The germline V gene encodes CDR1 SNHLY and CDR2 FYNNEI. The CDR3 has 15 amino acids.

CDR3 loop: CASSQDGGLAGGNEQFF. CDR3 bases: TGCGCCAGCAGCCAAGATGGGGGGCTAGCGGGAGGCAATGAGCAGTTCTTC. The chain combines TRBV4-1 with TRBJ2-1, with 11 nucleotides matching TRBD2. The CDR3 covers 17 residues. V shed 0 bases, J shed 6 bases, and the junction held 7 bases outside the gene matches. CDR1 is MGHRA, CDR2 YSYEKL, per germline.

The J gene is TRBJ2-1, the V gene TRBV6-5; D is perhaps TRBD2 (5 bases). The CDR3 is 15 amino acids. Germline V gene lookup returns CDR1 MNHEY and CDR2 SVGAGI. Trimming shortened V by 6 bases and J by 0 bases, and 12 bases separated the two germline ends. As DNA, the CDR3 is TGTGCCAGCAGCAGTAGCGCAAGCTCCTACAATGAGCAGTTCTTC. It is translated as CASSSSASSYNEQFF.

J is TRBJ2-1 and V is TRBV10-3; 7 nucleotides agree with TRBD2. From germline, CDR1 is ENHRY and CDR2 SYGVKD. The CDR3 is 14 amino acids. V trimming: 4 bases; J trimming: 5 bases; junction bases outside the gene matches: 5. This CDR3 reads CAISVSGGNNEQFF. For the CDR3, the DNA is TGTGCCATCAGTGTCTCGGGGGGTAACAATGAGCAGTTCTTC.

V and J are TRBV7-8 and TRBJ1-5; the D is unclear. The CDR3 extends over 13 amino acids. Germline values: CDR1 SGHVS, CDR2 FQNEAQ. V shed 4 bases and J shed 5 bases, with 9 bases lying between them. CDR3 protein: CASSSYGDQPQHF. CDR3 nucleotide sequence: TGTGCCAGCAGCTCCTACGGGGATCAGCCCCAGCATTTT. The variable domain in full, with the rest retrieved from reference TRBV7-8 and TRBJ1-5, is GAGVSQSPRYKVAKRGQDVALRCDPISGHVSLFWYQQALGQGPEFLTYFQNEAQLDKSGLPSDRFFAERPEGSVSTLKIQRTQQEDSAVYLCASSSYGDQPQHFGDGTRLSIL.

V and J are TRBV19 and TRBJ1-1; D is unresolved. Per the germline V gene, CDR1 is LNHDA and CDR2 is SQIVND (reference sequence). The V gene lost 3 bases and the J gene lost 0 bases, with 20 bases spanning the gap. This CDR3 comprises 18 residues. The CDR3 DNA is TGTGCCAGTAGTATGACGAGACAATTAAGGCTCATGAACACTGAAGCTTTCTTT. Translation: CASSMTRQLRLMNTEAFF.

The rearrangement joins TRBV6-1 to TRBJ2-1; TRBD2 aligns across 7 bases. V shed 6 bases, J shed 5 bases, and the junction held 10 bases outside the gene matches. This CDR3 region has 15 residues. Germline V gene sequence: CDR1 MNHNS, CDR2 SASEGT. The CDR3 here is CASSPGGGKNNEQFF. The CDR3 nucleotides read TGTGCCAGCAGCCCGGGAGGAGGGAAAAACAATGAGCAGTTCTTC.

CDR3 bases: TGTGCCAGCAGTCCCGGGTATCGATCCTACGAGCAGTACTTC. As protein: CASSPGYRSYEQYF. The gene calls are TRBV28 and TRBJ2-7; D gene uncertain. The CDR3 loop spans 14 amino acids. Deletions cut 5 bases from V and 1 base from J, with 12 bases between. Germline V gene data show CDR1 as MDHEN and CDR2 as SYDVKM.

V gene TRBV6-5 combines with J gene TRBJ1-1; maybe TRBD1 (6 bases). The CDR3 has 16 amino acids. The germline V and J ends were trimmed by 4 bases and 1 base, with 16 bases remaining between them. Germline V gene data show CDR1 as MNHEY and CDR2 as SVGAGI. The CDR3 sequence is CASSFRSRGENTEAFF. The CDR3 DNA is TGTGCCAGCAGTTTTCGATCCAGGGGCGAGAACACTGAAGCTTTCTTT.

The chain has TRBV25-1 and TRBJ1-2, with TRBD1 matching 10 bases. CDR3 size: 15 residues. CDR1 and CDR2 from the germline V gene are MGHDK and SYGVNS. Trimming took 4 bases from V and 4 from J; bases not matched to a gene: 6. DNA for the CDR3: TGTGCCAGCAGTGGACAGGGGGCGCCGCCCTATGGCTACACCTTC. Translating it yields CASSGQGAPPYGYTF.

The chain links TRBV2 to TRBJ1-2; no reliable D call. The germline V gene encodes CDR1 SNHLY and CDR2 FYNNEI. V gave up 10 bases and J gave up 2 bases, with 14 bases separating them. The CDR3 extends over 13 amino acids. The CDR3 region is CANGLRENYGYTF. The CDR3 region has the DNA TGTGCCAACGGACTACGGGAGAACTATGGCTACACCTTC.

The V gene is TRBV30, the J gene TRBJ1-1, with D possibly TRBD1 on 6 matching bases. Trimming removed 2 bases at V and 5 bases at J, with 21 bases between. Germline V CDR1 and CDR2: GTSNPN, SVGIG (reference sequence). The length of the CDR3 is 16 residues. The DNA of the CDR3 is TGTGCCTGGAGTAAACCTACTACAGGGATTTTGACTGAAGCTTTCTTT. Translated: CAWSKPTTGILTEAFF.